These 14 T cell receptor beta chains came from one sample sequenced in a study of control samples from healthy donors and cancer patients. The repertoire was sequenced with immunoSEQ multiplex PCR; TCRdb's copy has only in-frame clones and lacks some. The table lists 50,000 to 55,000 clones, 90% to 95% of them singletons. Source material: blood. Receptor source: a man aged 25-40 years in good health.

The chain joins TRBV7-2 to TRBJ1-5; D is uncertain. Looked up from germline, CDR1 is SGHTA and CDR2 is FQGNSA. V gave up 5 bases and J gave up 6 bases, with 11 bases separating them. The CDR3 runs to 13 residues. CDR3 residues: CASSLNPGQPQHF. The DNA of the CDR3 is TGTGCCAGCAGCCTCAACCCCGGTCAGCCCCAGCATTTT.

The V call is TRBV7-9, the J call TRBJ1-5; perhaps TRBD1 as D (5 bases). The CDR3 is 13 residues long. From germline, CDR1 is SEHNR and CDR2 FQNEAQ (reference sequence). The V end was cut by 8 bases, the J end by 1 base, with 9 bases between. Here the CDR3 DNA reads TGTGCCAGCGGGGGGTTGAGCAATCAGCCCCAGCATTTT. It yields the protein CASGGLSNQPQHF.

The chain couples TRBV5-1 to TRBJ2-7, with 9 bases matching TRBD1. Looked up from germline, CDR1 is SGHRS and CDR2 is YFSETQ. The CDR3 contains 15 residues. With V trimmed by 4 bases and J by 0 bases, 5 bases remained unmatched. Here the CDR3 reads CASSDLDRGSYEQYF. CDR3 coding DNA: TGCGCCAGCAGCGACTTGGACAGGGGCTCCTACGAGCAGTACTTC.

V gene TRBV11-3 combines with J gene TRBJ2-1; 15 bases line up with TRBD2. This CDR3 region has 14 residues. V was clipped by 5 bases and J by 16 bases; unmatched bases: 9. Germline CDR1 reads SGHNT; CDR2 reads YENEEA. The CDR3 DNA reads as TGTGCCAGCAGCGCGGCCGGGACTAGCGGGAGGATATTCTTC. Its translation: CASSAAGTSGRIFF.

The rearrangement links TRBV3-1 (or the pseudogene TRBV3-2) to TRBJ2-1, with TRBD2 matching over 9 bases. There are 16 residues in the CDR3. With 3 bases clipped from V and 7 bases from J, the junction kept 10 bases outside the gene matches. Looked up from germline, CDR1 is LGHDT and CDR2 is YNNKEL (reference sequence). The CDR3 DNA reads TGTGCCAGCAGCCAGGATTTAGCGGGAGCAGTGAATGAGCAGTTCTTC. Residues: CASSQDLAGAVNEQFF.

The table lists this clone with a count of one. This chain links TRBV19 with TRBJ2-1; TRBD2 might be the D (6 bases). Trimming left V 3 bases short and J 0 bases short, with 9 bases between. Germline-derived CDR1 and CDR2 are LNHDA and SQIVND (reference sequence). The CDR3 consists of 15 residues. This CDR3 reads CASSMGRGSYNEQFF. The CDR3 DNA is TGTGCCAGTAGTATGGGGCGGGGCTCCTACAATGAGCAGTTCTTC.

The chain couples TRBV4-1 to TRBJ1-6; D unresolved. The CDR3 runs to 16 residues. V was cut by 5 bases and J by 0 bases, with 11 bases left in between. The germline gives CDR1 MGHRA, CDR2 YSYEKL. In DNA, the CDR3 is TGCGCCAGCAGCGACACATGGAGCTCCTATAATTCACCCCTCCACTTT. Its protein product is CASSDTWSSYNSPLHF.

The J gene is TRBJ2-5, the V gene TRBV30, with 9 nucleotides matching TRBD2. Germline-derived CDR1 and CDR2 are GTSNPN and SVGIG (reference sequence). Trimming at V came to 2 bases and at J to 1 base, leaving 5 bases not matched to a gene. The CDR3 is 15 amino acids. The CDR3 bases are TGTGCCTGGAGTAAAGCGGGAGGCCTCCAAGAGACCCAGTACTTC. This translates into CAWSKAGGLQETQYF. The whole variable domain, remainder taken from reference TRBV30 and TRBJ2-5, is SQTIHQWPATLVQPVGSPLSLECTVEGTSNPNLYWYRQAAGRGLQLLFYSVGIGQISSEVPQNLSASRPQDRQFILSSKKLLLSDSGFYLCAWSKAGGLQETQYFGPGTRLLVL.

V and J are TRBV27 and TRBJ2-1, with D tentatively TRBD1 (6 bases). This CDR3 spans 15 amino acids. Trimming removed 5 bases at V and 4 bases at J, with 15 bases between. Germline V gives CDR1 MNHEY, CDR2 SMNVEV (reference sequence). This CDR3 reads CASSRPGGIYNEQFF. The CDR3, as DNA: TGTGCCAGCAGTAGACCTGGGGGCATATACAATGAGCAGTTCTTC.

The CDR3 bases are TGTGCCAGCAGCTTAAATTTAGGGGACTCCTACAATGAGCAGTTCTTC. Protein product: CASSLNLGDSYNEQFF. This chain uses TRBV7-3 with TRBJ2-1; D might be TRBD1 (5 bases). V dropped 1 base and J dropped 0 bases, with 10 bases sitting between them. The CDR3 has 16 residues. Germline V gene data show CDR1 as SGHTA and CDR2 as FQGTGA.

This clone showed up just once. This chain's CDR3 is CASGTGTTNEQFF. The CDR3 DNA follows: TGTGCCTCTGGGACCGGGACCACCAATGAGCAGTTCTTC. This rearrangement joins TRBV24-1 to TRBJ2-1, with D perhaps being TRBD1 or TRBD2 (5 bases each). This CDR3 region has 13 residues. Germline CDR1 and CDR2: KGHDR and SFDVKD. Trimming left V 12 bases short and J 6 bases short, with 17 bases between.

This clone was found a few times. J is TRBJ1-4 and V is TRBV7-9; 7 nucleotides align to TRBD1. CDR1 is SEHNR, CDR2 FQNEAQ, per germline (reference sequence). The trim removed 5 bases at V and 7 bases at J, leaving 13 bases unmatched. The CDR3 is 16 residues long. CDR3 sequence: CASSQSTGRRSEKLFF. DNA for the CDR3: TGTGCCAGCAGCCAGTCGACAGGGCGTAGGAGTGAAAAACTGTTTTTT. The full variable domain, in which reference TRBV7-9 and TRBJ1-4 provide the parts outside the CDR3, is DTGVSQNPRHKITKRGQNVTFRCDPISEHNRLYWYRQTLGQGPEFLTYFQNEAQLEKSRLLSDRFSAERPKGSFSTLEIQRTEQGDSAMYLCASSQSTGRRSEKLFFGSGTQLSVL.

This clone has just a few counts. V is TRBV5-4 and J is TRBJ2-7; D gene uncertain. Per the germline V gene, CDR1 is SGHNT and CDR2 is YYREEE (reference sequence). With 4 bases removed from V and 3 bases from J, the gap between germline ends came to 8 bases. This CDR3 has 12 residues. The CDR3 loop is CASSREGYEQYF. The CDR3 bases are TGTGCCAGCAGCAGGGAAGGCTACGAGCAGTACTTC.

This chain uses TRBV27 with TRBJ2-1; D possibly corresponds to TRBD2 (6 bases). V was trimmed by 3 bases and J by 0 bases, leaving 9 bases between them. The germline gives CDR1 MNHEY, CDR2 SMNVEV (reference sequence). This CDR3 is 15 amino acids long. The CDR3 bases are TGTGCCAGCAGTTTGCTCGGGAGCTCCTACAATGAGCAGTTCTTC. Protein product: CASSLLGSSYNEQFF.